This T cell receptor beta chain was observed in a study of graft-versus-host responses after intestinal transplantation. Overall study: All recipients were transplanted with multivisceral, liver-intestinal, or isolated intestinal grafts.

The germline V and J ends were trimmed by 1 base and 2 bases, with 9 bases remaining between them. CDR1 and CDR2 from the germline V gene are SGDLS and YYNGEE. The CDR3 extends over 14 amino acids. About this clone: Its antigen is undetermined.

Study outcomes and limitations: When patients had graft-donor T cell macrochimerism, their allografts held high graft-versus-host to host-versus-graft clonal ratios. Recipient marrow harbored GvH clones, some of which surfaced first in ileum or blood.

Profiled with immunoSEQ multiplex PCR; TCRdb holds only in-frame clones, not every one. The table shows 90,000 to 95,000 clones, with around nine tenths occurring only once. The gene calls are TRBV9 and TRBJ2-5; the D gene is possibly TRBD2 (5 bases). This receptor was obtained from a human donor who received an intestinal transplant. The sequenced sample was unstimulated CD8+ T cells sorted from spleen or lymph node cells, obtained before intestinal transplant. The CDR3 reads CASSVYSGQETQYF. CDR3 DNA: TGTGCCAGCAGCGTATATTCGGGGCAAGAGACCCAGTACTTC.